A single sample gave rise to the 28 T cell receptor beta chains below, sequenced in a study of response to subunit inactivated influenza vaccine. TCRdb re-derived calls from the RT-PCR reads in MiXCR, one entry per CDR3 protein. This sample has 800,000 to 1,000,000 distinct CDR3 sequences, with 21% found just once. The source material was PBMCs from blood, sampled roughly 5 days after vaccination. These TCRs come from a man in his fifties who received an inactivated influenza vaccine.

This rearrangement joins TRBV7-2 to TRBJ1-2; unclear D gene. The CDR3 has 12 residues. V was shortened by 2 bases and J by 7 bases, with 8 bases between the two germline ends. Germline lookup yields CDR1 SGHTA and CDR2 FQGNSA. The DNA for the CDR3 is TGTGCCAGCAGCTTATCAGTTTTTGGCTACACCTTC. This translates into CASSLSVFGYTF. The variable domain in full, completed from reference TRBV7-2 and TRBJ1-2, reads GAGVSQSPSNKVTEKGKDVELRCDPISGHTALYWYRQSLGQGLEFLIYFQGNSAPDKSGLPSDRFSAERTGGSVSTLTIQRTQQEDSAVYLCASSLSVFGYTFGSGTRLTVV.

This clonotype has a handful of counts. V and J are TRBV19 and TRBJ2-3, with D uncertain. The V gene's germline CDR1 is LNHDA and CDR2 SQIVND (reference sequence). This CDR3 is 15 amino acids long. V was clipped by 0 bases and J by 2 bases, with 9 bases between them. DNA for the CDR3: TGTGCCAGTAGTATAGATGGTTGGTCCACAGATACGCAGTATTTT. Amino acid sequence: CASSIDGWSTDTQYF.

For the CDR3, the DNA is TGCAGTGCTAGAGATAGGCGGCAGGGGGCGCTCAATGAGCAGTTCTTC. Its translation is CSARDRRQGALNEQFF. V is TRBV20-1 and J is TRBJ2-1; 8 bases map to TRBD1. V lost 0 bases, J lost 6 bases, and 10 bases stayed unmatched. The length of the CDR3 is 16 residues. Germline CDR1 DFQATT, CDR2 SNEGSKA (reference sequence).

The chain is built from TRBV7-9 and TRBJ2-7; 10 bases agree with TRBD2. CDR3 length equals 16 residues. Germline V gene sequence: CDR1 SEHNR, CDR2 FQNEAQ (reference sequence). Trimming took 5 bases from V and 4 from J; bases not matched to a gene: 11. The CDR3 sequence: CASSPSTSGNVYEQYF. The CDR3 bases are TGTGCCAGCAGCCCATCCACTAGCGGGAATGTGTACGAGCAGTACTTC. The full variable domain, with the rest looked up from reference TRBV7-9 and TRBJ2-7, is DTGVSQNPRHKITKRGQNVTFRCDPISEHNRLYWYRQTLGQGPEFLTYFQNEAQLEKSRLLSDRFSAERPKGSFSTLEIQRTEQGDSAMYLCASSPSTSGNVYEQYFGPGTRLTVT.

The chain employs TRBV10-1 and TRBJ2-3; no firm D call. The germline CDR1 and CDR2 sequences are WNHNN and SYGVQD (reference sequence). Trimming removed 4 bases from V and 2 bases from J, with 13 bases in between. There are 15 residues in the CDR3. CDR3: CASSAQGKATDTQYF. CDR3 nucleotides: TGCGCCAGCAGTGCTCAAGGAAAAGCCACAGATACGCAGTATTTT.

The chain's CDR3 is CASSSDWTGVSYGYTF. CDR3 coding DNA: TGTGCCAGCAGCTCCGATTGGACAGGGGTTAGCTATGGCTACACCTTC. The chain employs TRBV7-2 and TRBJ1-2, with 9 bases matching TRBD1. Germline V gene data show CDR1 as SGHTA and CDR2 as FQGNSA. V shed 4 bases and J 4 bases; nucleotides not matched to a gene: 10. CDR3 length: 16 residues.

The chain recombines TRBV20-1 with TRBJ2-2; unclear D gene. Per the germline V gene, CDR1 is DFQATT and CDR2 is SNEGSKA (reference sequence). The CDR3 totals 13 residues. The V end was cut by 3 bases, the J end by 1 base, with 6 bases between. The CDR3 DNA reads TGCAGTGCTAGCTCAGGGAACACCGGGGAGCTGTTTTTT. Protein: CSASSGNTGELFF.

This clonotype has a handful of counts. V is TRBV5-1 and J is TRBJ2-4; maybe TRBD2 (5 bases). The germline V gene encodes CDR1 SGHRS and CDR2 YFSETQ. This CDR3 spans 13 amino acids. V was pared by 4 bases and J by 0 bases, with 5 bases between. The CDR3 DNA is TGCGCCAGCAGCGGAGGAGCCAAAAACATTCAGTACTTC. This encodes CASSGGAKNIQYF.

The V call is TRBV29-1, the J call TRBJ2-3; the D is unclear. Germline CDR1 reads SQVTM; CDR2 reads ANQGSEA. The CDR3 covers 13 residues. The V end lost 4 bases, the J end lost 0 bases, and 8 bases lay between the germline ends. This CDR3 reads CSVGKGSTDTQYF. The CDR3 DNA follows: TGCAGCGTTGGGAAGGGTAGCACAGATACGCAGTATTTT.

This clonotype was recorded a few times. CDR3 amino acids: CASSEVGRGRGNTIYF. DNA of the CDR3: TGTGCCAGCAGTGAAGTCGGAAGGGGTAGAGGAAACACCATATATTTT. V gene TRBV6-1 combines with J gene TRBJ1-3; the D gene is possibly TRBD1 (5 bases). The germline V gene has CDR1 MNHNS and CDR2 SASEGT. This CDR3 is built from 16 residues. The V end lost 1 base, the J end lost 4 bases, and 14 bases lay between the germline ends.

This clonotype has a handful of counts. The chain combines TRBV20-1 with TRBJ1-3; tentatively, D is TRBD1 (6 bases). This CDR3 is 15 amino acids long. Trimming cost V 5 bases and J 4 bases, with 18 bases left between them. From germline, CDR1 is DFQATT and CDR2 SNEGSKA (reference sequence). The CDR3 is CSARRGTPLGNTIYF. DNA for the CDR3: TGCAGTGCTCGACGGGGGACACCGCTGGGAAACACCATATATTTT.

This rearrangement joins TRBV6-1 to TRBJ1-6; possible D gene TRBD1, 6 bases. Germline V gives CDR1 MNHNS, CDR2 SASEGT. CDR3 length: 14 residues. The V end lost 7 bases, the J end lost 5 bases, and 12 bases lay between the germline ends. CDR3 nucleotides: TGTGCCAGCAACAACAGGGCAGATAATTCACCCCTCCACTTT. Encoded protein: CASNNRADNSPLHF.

V gene TRBV5-1 combines with J gene TRBJ2-1; TRBD1 or TRBD2 may be the D gene (5 bases each). CDR1 is SGHRS, CDR2 YFSETQ, per germline. Trimming took 1 base from V and 4 from J, leaving 18 bases between them. There are 17 residues in the CDR3. This CDR3 reads CASSLFRLAEGYNEQFF. The CDR3 nucleotides are TGCGCCAGCAGCTTGTTCCGACTGGCTGAGGGGTACAATGAGCAGTTCTTC.

This clonotype was counted only a few times. This rearrangement joins TRBV6-1 to TRBJ1-4; the D gene is possibly TRBD1 (6 bases). V was trimmed by 5 bases and J by 7 bases, leaving 17 bases between them. Germline CDR1 is MNHNS and CDR2 is SASEGT. This CDR3 is built from 15 residues. CDR3 nucleotides: TGTGCCAGCAGTCCCCAACAGGGAGGTAGTGAAAAACTGTTTTTT. The encoded protein is CASSPQQGGSEKLFF.

This rearrangement joins TRBV7-2 to TRBJ2-7; TRBD1 matches 9 bases. The CDR3 has 16 residues. The junction had 6 bases not matched to a gene; V was cut back by 0 bases and J by 3 bases. In germline, CDR1 is SGHTA, CDR2 FQGNSA. The chain's CDR3 is CASSLAGQGAGYEQYF. The CDR3 nucleotides read TGTGCCAGCAGCTTAGCGGGACAGGGTGCGGGCTACGAGCAGTACTTC. The complete variable domain, with remaining parts taken from reference TRBV7-2 and TRBJ2-7, reads GAGVSQSPSNKVTEKGKDVELRCDPISGHTALYWYRQSLGQGLEFLIYFQGNSAPDKSGLPSDRFSAERTGGSVSTLTIQRTQQEDSAVYLCASSLAGQGAGYEQYFGPGTRLTVT.

The gene calls are TRBV12-3 or TRBV12-4 and TRBJ1-5, with D perhaps matching TRBD1 (6 bases). The germline V and J ends were trimmed by 2 bases and 0 bases, with 11 bases remaining between them. The CDR3 sequence is 16 residues long. CDR3 bases: TGTGCCAGCAGTTTAACCGGGACATATAGCAATCAGCCCCAGCATTTT. Translating gives CASSLTGTYSNQPQHF.

V gene TRBV27 combines with J gene TRBJ2-7, with a possible D match to TRBD2 (5 bases). The CDR3 sequence is 16 residues long. The germline CDR1 and CDR2 sequences are MNHEY and SMNVEV (reference sequence). V shed 5 bases and J shed 0 bases, with 17 bases lying between them. CDR3 DNA: TGTGCCAGCAGTCCCCGGGTAGTGGGGAGCTCCTACGAGCAGTACTTC. Protein sequence: CASSPRVVGSSYEQYF.

This clonotype was seen more than once but under ten times. The rearrangement joins TRBV7-9 to TRBJ1-3; unclear D gene. Germline CDR1 is SEHNR and CDR2 is FQNEAQ (reference sequence). CDR3 length equals 14 residues. Trimming took 5 bases from V and 3 from J, leaving 11 bases between them. CDR3 nucleotides: TGTGCCAGCAGCCCACCCAGCCATGGAAACACCATATATTTT. Protein sequence: CASSPPSHGNTIYF.

This clonotype was recorded many times. CDR3 sequence: CASSEYSNSYNEQFF. CDR3 bases: TGTGCCAGCAGTGAGTATTCAAACTCCTACAATGAGCAGTTCTTC. This rearrangement joins TRBV6-4 to TRBJ2-1; D is unresolved. The CDR3 covers 15 residues. Germline-derived CDR1 and CDR2 are MRHNA and SNTAGT. Trimming cost V 3 bases and J 0 bases, with 9 bases left between them.

The chain links TRBV7-9 to TRBJ1-5, with 12 bases fitting TRBD1. The CDR3 is 15 amino acids. V was clipped by 5 bases and J by 7 bases; unmatched bases: 6. Germline-derived CDR1 and CDR2 are SEHNR and FQNEAQ (reference sequence). The CDR3 loop reads CASSPGQGAGQPQHF. The CDR3 DNA reads TGTGCCAGCAGCCCGGGACAGGGGGCGGGACAGCCCCAGCATTTT.

The chain combines TRBV6-2 or TRBV6-3 with TRBJ2-1; perhaps TRBD2 as D (6 bases). CDR3 length: 18 amino acids. CDR1 is MNHEY, CDR2 SVGEGT, per germline. CDR3 residues: CTFSFDDLGGRSYNEQFF. As DNA, the CDR3 is TGTACCTTCAGTTTCGACGATTTGGGGGGTAGATCCTACAATGAGCAGTTCTTC.

At least ten counts were recorded for this clonotype. The chain couples TRBV7-2 to TRBJ2-3; D perhaps matches TRBD2 (6 bases). Trimming took 0 bases from V and 4 from J, leaving 8 bases between them. Germline V gene data show CDR1 as SGHTA and CDR2 as FQGNSA. The CDR3 runs 14 residues. This CDR3 is CASSLAASADTQYF. The CDR3 nucleotides read TGTGCCAGCAGCTTAGCCGCTAGCGCAGATACGCAGTATTTT.

The chain has TRBV20-1 and TRBJ2-3, with a tentative D call TRBD2 (7 bases). CDR1 is DFQATT and CDR2 is SNEGSKA in the germline V gene (reference sequence). Trimming removed 6 bases from V and 6 bases from J, with 19 bases in between. CDR3 length: 14 amino acids. The chain's CDR3 is CSADSGKASDTQYF. The CDR3 DNA is TGCAGTGCGGACAGCGGGAAGGCATCGGATACGCAGTATTTT.

The CDR3 region is CASSPGGDRVTVFEQYF. For the CDR3, the DNA is TGCGCCAGCAGCCCGGGGGGAGACAGGGTGACAGTATTCGAGCAGTACTTC. The chain combines TRBV5-1 with TRBJ2-7; TRBD1 or TRBD2 may be the D gene (7 bases each). Per germline, CDR1 SGHRS and CDR2 YFSETQ. V was clipped by 4 bases and J by 6 bases, with 26 bases between them. The CDR3 is made up of 17 amino acids. Complete variable domain (other parts from reference TRBV5-1 and TRBJ2-7): KAGVTQTPRYLIKTRGQQVTLSCSPISGHRSVSWYQQTPGQGLQFLFEYFSETQRNKGNFPGRFSGRQFSNSRSEMNVSTLELGDSALYLCASSPGGDRVTVFEQYFGPGTRLTVT.

The chain has TRBV12-3 or TRBV12-4 and TRBJ1-1; no definite D call. CDR3 size: 15 residues. The V end lost 2 bases, the J end lost 1 base, and 11 bases lay between the germline ends. CDR3 bases: TGTGCCAGCAGTTTATACGGGAGTGGGAACACTGAAGCTTTCTTT. Protein sequence: CASSLYGSGNTEAFF.

This clonotype was counted only a few times. The genes are TRBV7-2 and TRBJ2-1; 10 nucleotides align to TRBD1. The V gene's germline CDR1 is SGHTA and CDR2 FQGNSA. This CDR3 is 14 amino acids long. With V trimmed by 4 bases and J by 5 bases, 2 bases remained unmatched. The chain's CDR3 is CASSWTGGNNEQFF. CDR3 nucleotide sequence: TGTGCCAGCAGCTGGACAGGGGGGAACAATGAGCAGTTCTTC.

In its sample, this clonotype was seen many times. This chain links TRBV5-6 with TRBJ2-7; TRBD1 might be the D (5 bases). The V end lost 3 bases, the J end lost 2 bases, and 6 bases lay between the germline ends. The germline V gene has CDR1 SGHDT and CDR2 YYEEEE. The CDR3 is made up of 12 amino acids. In nucleotides, the CDR3 is TGTGCCAGCAGCTGGACAACCTACGAGCAGTACTTC. Translating it yields CASSWTTYEQYF.

The chain uses TRBV4-2 and TRBJ2-2; D gene unclear. Per germline, CDR1 LGHNA and CDR2 YNFKEQ. CDR3 length equals 17 residues. V was pared by 0 bases and J by 2 bases, with 13 bases between. The CDR3 DNA sequence: TGTGCCAGCAGCCAAGATTGGTATGGCGGTAACACCGGGGAGCTGTTTTTT. It translates to CASSQDWYGGNTGELFF.